The source of this T cell receptor beta chain is a study of T cell responses to AZD1222 COVID-19 vaccine. Study-wide results and limits: Sampling that yielded the repertoires occurred only after the peak T cell response.

Only in-frame clones appear in the TCRdb table, and some are missing; sequencing was by immunoSEQ multiplex PCR. The profile shows about 170,000 clones, approximately 90% of them singletons. Trimming took 3 bases from V and 2 from J, leaving 7 bases between them. The CDR3 length is 13 residues. Remarks on this clone: The antigen is undetermined.

V and J are TRBV12-3 or TRBV12-4 and TRBJ1-1; unclear D gene. Sequencing used peripheral blood, obtained 28 days after the second dose of the MenACWY control vaccine. The TCR was taken from an adult who received the MenACWY meningococcal vaccine as a control. The CDR3 DNA follows: TGTGCCAGCAGTTTCGAGGTTAACACTGAAGCTTTCTTT. Encoded protein: CASSFEVNTEAFF.